The T cell receptor (beta chain) under discussion was sequenced for a study of T cell repertoires in cytomegalovirus infection. Across the whole study: Researchers turned to recently identified HLA-C-restricted CMV epitopes as well as well-studied HLA-B-restricted ones. Public TCR beta signature analysis indicated the presence of both CMV infection and matching HLA type.

This clonotype has only a few counts. Its antigen is undetermined. TCRdb independently ran MiXCR on the reads; one entry per CDR3 protein. The table lists 69,000 or so distinct CDR3 sequences, roughly 28% of them singletons, with roughly three fifths in the top ten. V shed 5 bases and J shed 1 base, with 12 bases lying between them. Germline CDR1 SEHNR, CDR2 FQNEAQ (reference sequence). The length of the CDR3 is 14 residues. General study findings and limits: Clonotype analysis showed dominance of the ex vivo response by HLA-C-restricted CMV-specific TCR beta clonotypes. Cumulative frequency (of public TCR beta family members) identified carriers of CMV plus the relevant HLA.

Source: CD8+ T cells from cultured PBMCs, taken from culture after CMV antigen stimulation. This chain joins TRBV7-9 and TRBJ2-7, with a possible D match to TRBD1 (5 bases). The clonotype was recovered from a human donor in good health (CMV status not recorded). Some clones in this sample may be carry-over from other donors' samples. In DNA, the CDR3 is TGTGCCAGCAGCCCTTCGACAGATTCCTACGAGCAGTACTTC. Its translation: CASSPSTDSYEQYF.